This T cell receptor (beta chain) was sequenced during a study of molecular identifiers for immune sequencing clone quantification. Via MiXCR, TCRdb re-called the PCR reads, giving one row per CDR3 protein. The repertoire holds some 94,000 distinct CDR3 sequences, with more than 20% as singletons. The germline V gene encodes CDR1 SGHRS and CDR2 YFSETQ. J lost 0 bases, V lost 3 bases, and 5 bases had no gene match. This CDR3 spans 15 amino acids. This clonotype showed up many times. The V gene is TRBV5-1, the J gene TRBJ1-1; TRBD1 agrees at 7 bases. Sequencing input: naive CD8+ T cells from blood, with Jurkat cell RNA spiked in. Subset of the sample: FACS-sorted CD8+CD4-CCR7+CD45RA+ naive T cells. This TCR derives from a human donor in good health. Some libraries in this study had Jurkat cell RNA spiked in. The CDR3 DNA reads as TGCGCCAGCAGCTCGAAGACAGGGTTGAACACTGAAGCTTTCTTT. Amino acid sequence: CASSSKTGLNTEAFF.